The sequence of this T cell receptor beta chain was determined in a study of graft-versus-host responses after intestinal transplantation. Whole-study context: Transplantation in recipients was multivisceral, liver-intestinal, or isolated intestinal. Every recipient had anti-thymocyte globulin induction and around three years of tacrolimus plus steroids.

With regard to this clone: Its antigen is as yet unknown.

TCRdb keeps only in-frame clones here, not all; method: immunoSEQ multiplex PCR. The sample holds 50,000 to 75,000 clones, around 92% seen once. CDR1 is SGDLS and CDR2 is YYNGEE in the germline V gene. The CDR3 sequence is 12 residues long. Trimming took 4 bases from V and 4 from J, leaving 6 bases between them. Findings of the study overall: Elevated graft-versus-host to host-versus-graft clonal ratios in allografts were recorded for patients with graft-donor T cell macrochimerism. Ileal or blood samples showed some GvH clones first, and such clones were also found in recipient marrow.

The sequence came from a human donor who was the organ donor for an intestinal transplant. The starting material was unstimulated CD4+ T cells sorted from spleen or lymph node cells, obtained before transplant. The chain joins TRBV9 to TRBJ1-3; weak D call: TRBD1 (5 bases). The CDR3 region has the DNA TGTGCCAGCAGCCGGGGGGGAAACACCATATATTTT. Protein: CASSRGGNTIYF. Full variable domain (rest looked up from reference TRBV9 and TRBJ1-3): DSGVTQTPKHLITATGQRVTLRCSPRSGDLSVYWYQQSLDQGLQFLIQYYNGEERAKGNILERFSAQQFPDLHSELNLSSLELGDSALYFCASSRGGNTIYFGEGSWLTVV.